The TCR beta chain described here comes from a study of cytomegalovirus exposure and HLA in healthy donors. The overall study: The study's early data release held around 85 million unique TCRs from HLA-typed donors. Clustering assigned roughly 81% of the approximately 430 genotyped donors to the Caucasian-associated ancestry cluster.

The PCR contained 60 Vbeta and 13 Jbeta primers. TCRdb's table, derived via immunoSEQ multiplex PCR, lists solely in-frame clones and lacks some. The sample holds about 120,000 clones, less than 80% seen once. Trimming removed 2 bases at V and 7 bases at J, with 12 bases between. CDR3 length equals 15 residues. Germline-derived CDR1 and CDR2 are MDHEN and SYDVKM. The source is a woman aged 40 to 50 in good health and CMV-seropositive. J is TRBJ1-6 and V is TRBV28, with D maybe TRBD1 (6 bases). The sample comprised PBMCs. Here the CDR3 reads CASSLKSGENSPLHF. CDR3 nucleotide sequence: TGTGCCAGCAGTTTAAAATCAGGGGAAAATTCACCCCTCCACTTT.